A single sample gave rise to the 25 T cell receptor beta chains below, sequenced in a study of naive and memory T cell subsets. Two oligonucleotides, mixed equimolar, formed the beta constant-region primer covering TRBC1 and TRBC2. TCRdb used MiXCR to reprocess the UMI-ligation and nested PCR reads, holding one entry per CDR3 protein. The sample has more than 35,000 distinct CDR3 sequences; 13% are singletons. The specimen sequenced was effector memory CD4+ T cells from blood. As to subset: effector memory, CD45RA- CD27-. The source is a human donor in good health.

By share, this clonotype counts as medium-sized. V is TRBV6-6 and J is TRBJ2-3; 8 nucleotides match TRBD2. Germline-derived CDR1 and CDR2 are MNHNY and SVGAGI (reference sequence). Unmatched junction bases numbered 16, after V lost 6 bases and J lost 5 bases. This CDR3 contains 17 residues. This chain's CDR3 is CASRPGPGTRTQDTQYF. The CDR3 DNA is TGTGCCAGCAGACCCGGCCCCGGGACTAGGACGCAAGATACGCAGTATTTT.

The chain uses TRBV20-1 and TRBJ1-2, with no clear D. Germline assignment: CDR1 DFQATT and CDR2 SNEGSKA (reference sequence). The V gene lost 3 bases and the J gene lost 6 bases, with 17 bases spanning the gap. The CDR3 spans 14 residues. Written as DNA, the CDR3 is TGCAGTGCTAGTAGAGGAGGCAGGTTTGATGGCTACACCTTC. Translated: CSASRGGRFDGYTF.

A few counts support this clonotype. The CDR3 DNA reads as TGTGCCAGCAGCGGAATCAGTTACAATGAGCAGTTCTTC. Encoded protein: CASSGISYNEQFF. This rearrangement joins TRBV9 to TRBJ2-1, with no clear D. V lost 3 bases, J lost 4 bases, and 8 bases lay in between. Per the germline V gene, CDR1 is SGDLS and CDR2 is YYNGEE. This CDR3 is 13 amino acids long.

This clonotype was counted a few times. The genes are TRBV2 and TRBJ1-5; D not resolved. CDR3 length: 15 residues. V gave up 6 bases and J gave up 3 bases, with 15 bases separating them. The germline V gene has CDR1 SNHLY and CDR2 FYNNEI. The CDR3 nucleotides read TGTGCCAGCAGGATAAGGAGGCAGGACAATCAGCCCCAGCATTTT. Encoded protein: CASRIRRQDNQPQHF.

In this sample, this clonotype turned up a few times. This chain links TRBV4-2 with TRBJ2-3; D not certain. Trimming removed 3 bases at V and 3 bases at J, with 10 bases between. This CDR3 comprises 14 residues. Germline V lookup: CDR1 LGHNA, CDR2 YNFKEQ. CDR3 in amino acids: CASSQSDRTDTQYF. In DNA form, the CDR3 reads TGTGCCAGCAGCCAGTCAGACCGTACAGATACGCAGTATTTT.

The gene calls are TRBV7-6 and TRBJ2-3, with TRBD1 matching 7 bases. J gave up 9 bases and V 3 bases, and 0 bases lay outside the gene matches. Germline lookup yields CDR1 SGHVS and CDR2 FNYEAQ. The CDR3 contains 11 residues. CDR3 nucleotides: TGTGCCAGCAGCTTGGGACAGACGCAGTATTTT. Its translation is CASSLGQTQYF. Looking up the rest from reference TRBV7-6 and TRBJ2-3 gives the full variable domain: GAGVSQSPRYKVTKRGQDVALRCDPISGHVSLYWYRQALGQGPEFLTYFNYEAQQDKSGLPNDRFSAERPEGSISTLTIQRTEQRDSAMYRCASSLGQTQYFGPGTRLTVL.

The chain employs TRBV30 and TRBJ1-1, with 7 bases that match TRBD1. Germline V gives CDR1 GTSNPN, CDR2 SVGIG (reference sequence). The junction had 3 bases not matched to a gene; V was cut back by 8 bases and J by 6 bases. The CDR3 is 10 amino acids. The CDR3 spells CADQGAEAFF. CDR3 bases: TGTGCCGACCAGGGGGCTGAAGCTTTCTTT.

The V gene is TRBV7-9, the J gene TRBJ1-1; 7 positions agree with TRBD1. V was pared by 1 base and J by 0 bases, with 8 bases of the junction left unmatched. The CDR3 has 17 amino acids. Germline lookup yields CDR1 SEHNR and CDR2 FQNEAQ (reference sequence). CDR3 sequence (DNA): TGTGCCAGCAGCTTAGGTCCCGGGACAGTGATGAACACTGAAGCTTTCTTT. This codes for CASSLGPGTVMNTEAFF.

This clonotype came up many times. This may arise from a read error, as a much more abundant clone is one base away. The rearrangement links TRBV20-1 to TRBJ2-7; possibly TRBD1 for D (5 bases). V was trimmed by 3 bases and J by 2 bases, leaving 17 bases between them. CDR3 length equals 15 residues. Germline V gene sequence: CDR1 DFQATT, CDR2 SNEGSKA (reference sequence). CDR3 region: CSASLSQANPYEQYF. The CDR3 nucleotides read TGCAGTGCTAGTTTGTCACAGGCTAACCCCTACGAGCAGTACTTC.

The rearrangement uses TRBV18 and TRBJ1-4, with unresolved D. CDR1 is KGHSH, CDR2 LQKENI, per germline. The CDR3 loop spans 13 amino acids. V was shortened by 1 base and J by 6 bases, with 6 bases between the two germline ends. The CDR3 DNA reads TGTGCCAGCTCACCACAGGCGGATGAAAAACTGTTTTTT. This codes for CASSPQADEKLFF.

This clonotype has a count of ten or more. The junction departs from the called germline gene at one end, perhaps through a read error. The chain combines TRBV7-2 with TRBJ2-6; tentatively, D is TRBD1 or TRBD2 (5 bases each). In germline, CDR1 is SGHTA, CDR2 FQGNSA. There are 17 residues in the CDR3. This CDR3 reads CASSLAGTASGANVLTF. For the CDR3, the DNA is TGTGCCAGCAGCCTAGCCGGGACCGCATCTGGGGCCAACGTCCTGACTTTC.

In this sample, this clonotype turned up a few times. This chain uses TRBV2 with TRBJ2-1; D unclear. The CDR3 has 13 amino acids. The germline V gene encodes CDR1 SNHLY and CDR2 FYNNEI. Between the trimmed V and J ends, which lost 3 bases and 8 bases, there was a span of 11 bases. Here the CDR3 DNA reads TGTGCCAGCAGTGAGGTTTGGGCGGATGAGCAGTTCTTC. As protein: CASSEVWADEQFF.

CDR3 in DNA: TGTGCCAGCAGCTTAGATCCTAGCGGGTACGCGAACACCGGGGAGCTGTTTTTT. This translates into CASSLDPSGYANTGELFF. The chain has TRBV11-2 and TRBJ2-2, with TRBD2 matching 8 bases. Trimming removed 0 bases from V and 0 bases from J; junction bases left unmatched: 6. This CDR3 is 18 amino acids long. Per germline, CDR1 SGHAT and CDR2 FQNNGV.

This clonotype was detected only a few times. The rearrangement links TRBV27 to TRBJ1-6; TRBD1 might be the D (5 bases). This CDR3 is built from 17 residues. Germline CDR1 MNHEY, CDR2 SMNVEV (reference sequence). V lost 3 bases, J lost 3 bases, and 15 bases lay in between. CDR3 bases: TGTGCCAGCAGTTTCTCCGCCCTGACAGTCTATAATTCACCCCTCCACTTT. Protein: CASSFSALTVYNSPLHF.

This chain joins TRBV28 and TRBJ2-3; 9 nucleotides align to TRBD1. This CDR3 has 15 amino acids. Germline values: CDR1 MDHEN, CDR2 SYDVKM. The V segment lost 2 bases and the J segment 6 bases; nucleotides outside the gene matches: 6. The CDR3 loop reads CASSLGQGIVDTQYF. The CDR3 DNA reads as TGTGCCAGCAGTTTAGGACAGGGGATCGTCGATACGCAGTATTTT.

This clonotype was observed a few times. The chain combines TRBV12-3 or TRBV12-4 with TRBJ2-1, with 12 bases matching TRBD2. The CDR3 is 15 residues long. The ends lost 6 bases at V and 5 bases at J; junction bases unmatched: 5. This CDR3 reads CASRRGLAGHNEQFF. The DNA for the CDR3 is TGTGCCAGCAGGAGGGGACTAGCGGGCCACAATGAGCAGTTCTTC.

By frequency in the sample, this clonotype is medium-sized. This chain uses TRBV11-2 with TRBJ1-3; D not resolved. Germline CDR1 reads SGHAT; CDR2 reads FQNNGV. This CDR3 spans 15 amino acids. V dropped 0 bases and J dropped 2 bases, with 8 bases sitting between them. The CDR3 is CASSLEGKTGNTIYF. DNA for the CDR3: TGTGCCAGCAGCTTAGAAGGGAAGACTGGAAACACCATATATTTT. Looking up the rest from reference TRBV11-2 and TRBJ1-3 gives the full variable domain: EAGVAQSPRYKIIEKRQSVAFWCNPISGHATLYWYQQILGQGPKLLIQFQNNGVVDDSQLPKDRFSAERLKGVDSTLKIQPAKLEDSAVYLCASSLEGKTGNTIYFGEGSWLTVV.

The genes are TRBV5-1 and TRBJ1-6, with D possibly matching TRBD1 (5 bases). This CDR3 comprises 14 residues. Between the trimmed V and J ends, which lost 5 bases and 6 bases, there was a span of 12 bases. CDR1 SGHRS and CDR2 YFSETQ come from the germline V gene. CDR3 DNA: TGCGCCAGCAGATCGGGACCGACTAATTCACCCCTCCACTTT. This codes for CASRSGPTNSPLHF.

This clonotype has just a few counts. The V gene is TRBV20-1, the J gene TRBJ2-1, with 14 bases aligning to TRBD2. This CDR3 spans 22 amino acids. The V segment lost 3 bases and the J segment 4 bases; nucleotides outside the gene matches: 23. Germline-derived CDR1 and CDR2 are DFQATT and SNEGSKA (reference sequence). CDR3 nucleotides: TGCAGTGCTAGGGGGAGGGGAACCACTGGACTAGCGGGAGGCGGGGGGTACAATGAGCAGTTCTTC. Translated, it gives CSARGRGTTGLAGGGGYNEQFF.

This clonotype came up many times. The CDR3 reads CASSPTDSKGELFF. The CDR3 region has the DNA TGTGCCAGCTCACCTACGGACAGTAAGGGGGAGCTGTTTTTT. This rearrangement joins TRBV18 to TRBJ2-2; maybe TRBD1 (6 bases). CDR3 length: 14 residues. Germline V gene sequence: CDR1 KGHSH, CDR2 LQKENI. The germline V and J ends were trimmed by 3 bases and 8 bases, with 13 bases remaining between them.

Many counts were recorded for this clonotype. The CDR3 is CASSQGNEQYF. CDR3 nucleotide sequence: TGTGCCAGCAGCCAAGGAAACGAGCAGTACTTC. This sequence joins TRBV3-1 and TRBJ2-7; no clear D gene. V lost 1 base and J 5 bases, leaving 3 bases between the germline ends. Per the germline V gene, CDR1 is LGHDT and CDR2 is YNNKEL (reference sequence). CDR3 length: 11 amino acids.

This clonotype was seen a few times. The chain links TRBV27 to TRBJ2-3; a weak D match, TRBD1 (6 bases). Per the germline V gene, CDR1 is MNHEY and CDR2 is SMNVEV (reference sequence). The CDR3 has 15 residues. Between the trimmed V and J ends, which lost 6 bases and 0 bases, there was a span of 13 bases. CDR3 DNA: TGTGCCAGCAGCCTTGACAGGCTTAGCACAGATACGCAGTATTTT. This sequence encodes CASSLDRLSTDTQYF.

In this sample, this clonotype turned up a few times. A junction boundary mismatches the germline segment, possibly from a read error. The chain couples TRBV5-1 to TRBJ1-2, with D tentatively TRBD1 (5 bases). This CDR3 contains 16 residues. CDR1 is SGHRS, CDR2 YFSETQ, per germline. The CDR3 loop is CASSLGPQETNYGYTF. CDR3 bases: TGCGCCAGCAGTTTGGGACCCCAGGAGACTAACTATGGCTACACCTTC. Full variable domain (outside the CDR3, taken from reference TRBV5-1 and TRBJ1-2): KAGVTQTPRYLIKTRGQQVTLSCSPISGHRSVSWYQQTPGQGLQFLFEYFSETQRNKGNFPGRFSGRQFSNSRSEMNVSTLELGDSALYLCASSLGPQETNYGYTFGSGTRLTVV.

CDR3 nucleotide sequence: TGTGCCAGCAGGATTGGTACTAGCGGGGACAATGAGCAGTTCTTC. The encoded protein is CASRIGTSGDNEQFF. The chain couples TRBV12-3 or TRBV12-4 to TRBJ2-1, with 10 bases fitting TRBD2. V was pared by 6 bases and J by 5 bases, with 7 bases of the junction left unmatched. The CDR3 is 15 amino acids.

This clonotype was found a few times. This sequence joins TRBV20-1 and TRBJ2-7; D is tentatively TRBD1 or TRBD2 (5 bases each). The CDR3 runs to 15 residues. V lost 0 bases, J lost 3 bases, and 15 bases lay in between. Germline values: CDR1 DFQATT, CDR2 SNEGSKA (reference sequence). DNA for the CDR3: TGCAGTGCTAGAGATCCTGGCAGGGACGACTACGAGCAGTACTTC. Protein sequence: CSARDPGRDDYEQYF.